The source of this T cell receptor beta chain is a study of blood T cell repertoires in COVID-19. Data came from immunoSEQ multiplex PCR; TCRdb stores just in-frame clones and leaves some out. The profile shows over 300,000 clones, 70% to 90% of them singletons. V lost 1 base to trimming and J lost 6 bases; unmatched junction nucleotides: 2. Looked up from germline, CDR1 is SGHDT and CDR2 is YYEEEE. The CDR3 runs 14 residues. The receptor was derived from a man aged 30 to 45 who had recovered from COVID-19. The chain recombines TRBV5-6 with TRBJ1-1; TRBD1 agrees at 11 bases. The sequenced sample consisted of PBMCs or T cells enriched from blood (not recorded which). The CDR3 sequence: CASSLTDRGPEAFF. The CDR3 DNA reads TGTGCCAGCAGCTTGACGGACAGGGGGCCTGAAGCTTTCTTT.